A single sample gave rise to the 15 T cell receptor beta chains below, sequenced in a study of T-cell memory formation after mild COVID-19. TCRdb reprocessed the 5' RACE reads via MiXCR and lists one record per CDR3 protein. The sample has hundreds of thousands of distinct CDR3 sequences, more than 20% seen once; the top ten hold around 8.7%. Specimen: PBMCs or a T cell subset sorted from them (not recorded which). These receptors were collected from an adult woman who had mild COVID-19 (a few samples of this study predate the infection). Cell type and time point are not known.

The rearrangement joins TRBV9 to TRBJ1-5, with D unclear. The CDR3 consists of 14 residues. V shed 0 bases and J shed 1 base, with 5 bases lying between them. The germline gives CDR1 SGDLS, CDR2 YYNGEE. CDR3 amino acids: CASSVESSNQPQHF. CDR3 coding DNA: TGTGCCAGCAGCGTAGAATCCAGCAATCAGCCCCAGCATTTT.

The chain recombines TRBV5-4 with TRBJ2-7; 7 positions agree with TRBD2. The ends lost 3 bases at V and 4 bases at J; junction bases unmatched: 10. The CDR3 is 15 amino acids. Germline V gene lookup returns CDR1 SGHNT and CDR2 YYREEE (reference sequence). CDR3 loop: CASSSTSVGGYEQYF. Written as DNA, the CDR3 is TGTGCCAGCAGCTCCACTAGCGTCGGGGGGTACGAGCAGTACTTC. Combining the CDR3 with reference TRBV5-4 and TRBJ2-7 gives the whole variable domain ETGVTQSPTHLIKTRGQQVTLRCSSQSGHNTVSWYQQALGQGPQFIFQYYREEENGRGNFPPRFSGLQFPNYSSELNVNALELDDSALYLCASSSTSVGGYEQYFGPGTRLTVT.

In this sample, this clonotype turned up a few times. V gene TRBV24-1 combines with J gene TRBJ1-5; maybe TRBD1 (6 bases). Deletions cut 2 bases from V and 7 bases from J, with 14 bases between. This CDR3 comprises 15 residues. The germline V gene has CDR1 KGHDR and CDR2 SFDVKD. The CDR3 DNA reads TGTGCCACCAGTGATTCCGGGACACCGTCGCAGCCCCAGCATTTT. This gives the protein CATSDSGTPSQPQHF.

The J gene is TRBJ2-7, the V gene TRBV9; D is ambiguous. CDR3 length: 15 amino acids. Germline V CDR1 and CDR2: SGDLS, YYNGEE. Trimming shortened V by 4 bases and J by 5 bases, and 19 bases separated the two germline ends. In nucleotides, the CDR3 is TGTGCCAGCAGCCCGTCGGTTAGCACAGTCCACGAGCAGTACTTC. This encodes CASSPSVSTVHEQYF.

This clonotype was seen only a few times. V usage is TRBV7-6 and J usage is TRBJ2-1; D unresolved. V was cut by 1 base and J by 5 bases, with 9 bases left in between. Germline-derived CDR1 and CDR2 are SGHVS and FNYEAQ. The length of the CDR3 is 14 residues. The CDR3 sequence is CASSLGEIHNEQFF. CDR3 nucleotide sequence: TGTGCCAGCAGCTTAGGGGAAATACACAATGAGCAGTTCTTC.

This rearrangement joins TRBV24-1 to TRBJ2-2; 10 nucleotides line up with TRBD2. The CDR3 totals 15 residues. Trimming cost V 5 bases and J 7 bases; bases outside gene matches: 6. Per germline, CDR1 KGHDR and CDR2 SFDVKD. As DNA, the CDR3 is TGTGCCACCAGTGGGCTAGCGGGAGACGTCGGGGAGCTGTTTTTT. Translating gives CATSGLAGDVGELFF.

The sample holds a few counts of this clonotype. The chain is built from TRBV7-2 and TRBJ1-2; 8 bases are a match to TRBD1. J was trimmed by 0 bases and V by 2 bases; bases with no gene match: 14. This CDR3 is 19 amino acids long. Per germline, CDR1 SGHTA and CDR2 FQGNSA. CDR3 coding DNA: TGTGCCAGCAGCTTACAGGGGGCTTTATACTACTCGGCTAACTATGGCTACACCTTC. Protein: CASSLQGALYYSANYGYTF. The full variable domain, its missing parts supplied by reference TRBV7-2 and TRBJ1-2, is GAGVSQSPSNKVTEKGKDVELRCDPISGHTALYWYRQSLGQGLEFLIYFQGNSAPDKSGLPSDRFSAERTGGSVSTLTIQRTQQEDSAVYLCASSLQGALYYSANYGYTFGSGTRLTVV.

The V call is TRBV25-1, the J call TRBJ2-5; 7 bases agree with TRBD1. Germline assignment: CDR1 MGHDK and CDR2 SYGVNS. CDR3 length: 14 residues. The V gene end was trimmed by 10 bases and the J gene end by 1 base; junction bases not matched to a gene: 9. The CDR3 coding sequence is TGTGCCATCTCGGACAGGAGATTCCAAGAGACCCAGTACTTC. Encoded protein: CAISDRRFQETQYF.

This clonotype came up a few times. The gene calls are TRBV27 and TRBJ2-7; D remains ambiguous. V was shortened by 5 bases and J by 2 bases, with 10 bases between the two germline ends. Per germline, CDR1 MNHEY and CDR2 SMNVEV (reference sequence). This CDR3 is 13 amino acids long. CDR3 protein: CASSTLGTYEQYF. CDR3 nucleotides: TGTGCCAGCAGTACCCTCGGCACCTACGAGCAGTACTTC.

This clonotype turned up a few times. V usage is TRBV27 and J usage is TRBJ1-2; TRBD1 matches at 8 bases. J was trimmed by 6 bases and V by 4 bases; bases with no gene match: 4. The CDR3 loop spans 13 amino acids. CDR1 and CDR2 (germline): MNHEY, SMNVEV (reference sequence). This chain's CDR3 is CASSSGQGNGYTF. CDR3 in DNA: TGTGCCAGCAGTTCAGGACAGGGTAATGGCTACACCTTC.

This clonotype was detected a few times. The chain carries TRBV7-2 and TRBJ2-3; D uncertain. This CDR3 spans 12 amino acids. V was trimmed by 7 bases and J by 3 bases, leaving 8 bases between them. Germline CDR1 is SGHTA and CDR2 is FQGNSA. The CDR3 spells CASKLSTDTQYF. For the CDR3, the DNA is TGTGCCAGCAAATTGTCGACAGATACGCAGTATTTT.

J is TRBJ2-3 and V is TRBV5-1; 9 nucleotides align to TRBD2. The V and J ends lost 7 bases and 2 bases, in that order; junction bases with no gene match: 14. Germline V CDR1 and CDR2: SGHRS, YFSETQ. This CDR3 has 17 amino acids. For the CDR3, the DNA is TGCGCCAGCCGTCAGTTTGCAGCGGGGGGACTCACAGATACGCAGTATTTT. Its translation: CASRQFAAGGLTDTQYF.

The genes are TRBV2 and TRBJ2-7; D gene ambiguous. Germline CDR1 reads SNHLY; CDR2 reads FYNNEI. The V end lost 8 bases, the J end lost 4 bases, and 15 bases lay between the germline ends. This CDR3 contains 13 residues. The CDR3 loop reads CASAQETLYEQYF. CDR3 in DNA: TGTGCCAGCGCCCAAGAGACTCTATACGAGCAGTACTTC.

The chain uses TRBV20-1 and TRBJ2-3, with TRBD1 matching over 7 bases. Germline loops: CDR1 DFQATT, CDR2 SNEGSKA (reference sequence). This CDR3 contains 15 residues. The J segment lost 2 bases and the V segment lost 0 bases, leaving 5 bases of the junction unmatched. Written as DNA, the CDR3 is TGCAGTGCTAGAGAACAGGGGTCCCCCACAGATACGCAGTATTTT. Translation: CSAREQGSPTDTQYF.

This clonotype has just a few counts. The chain carries TRBV5-1 and TRBJ2-3; 7 bases are a match to TRBD2. The CDR3 totals 14 residues. V shed 5 bases, J shed 2 bases, and the junction held 5 bases outside the gene matches. CDR1 and CDR2 (germline): SGHRS, YFSETQ. CDR3 DNA sequence: TGCGCCAGCAGGGGAGGGTTCTACACAGATACGCAGTATTTT. Encoded protein: CASRGGFYTDTQYF.